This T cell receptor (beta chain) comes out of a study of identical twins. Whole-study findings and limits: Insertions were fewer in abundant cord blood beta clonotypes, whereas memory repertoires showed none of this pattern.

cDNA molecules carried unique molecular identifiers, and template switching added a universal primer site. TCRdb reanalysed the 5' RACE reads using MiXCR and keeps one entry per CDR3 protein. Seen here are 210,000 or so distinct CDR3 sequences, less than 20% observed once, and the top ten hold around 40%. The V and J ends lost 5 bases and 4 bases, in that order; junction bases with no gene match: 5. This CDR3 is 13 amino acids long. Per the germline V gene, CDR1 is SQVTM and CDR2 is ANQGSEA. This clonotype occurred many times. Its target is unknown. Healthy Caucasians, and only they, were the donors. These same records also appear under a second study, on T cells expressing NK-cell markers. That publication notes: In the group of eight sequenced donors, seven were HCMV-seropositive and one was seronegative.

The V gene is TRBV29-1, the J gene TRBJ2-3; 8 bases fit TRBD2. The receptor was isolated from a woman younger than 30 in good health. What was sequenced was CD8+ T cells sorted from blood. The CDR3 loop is CSVTAGGADTQYF. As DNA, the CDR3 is TGCAGCGTTACAGCCGGGGGGGCAGATACGCAGTATTTT.